This paragraph reports one TCR beta chain. Its antigen is still unknown. CDR1 and CDR2 (germline): MNHEY, SVGEGT. CDR3 size: 13 residues. V gave up 6 bases and J gave up 3 bases, with 9 bases separating them. The sample belongs to a study of T cell responses to AZD1222 COVID-19 vaccine. General observations from the study: Two doses of AZD1222 preceded a rise in Spike-specific TCR breadth and depth. Nearly half of spike-specific TCRs reportedly target unmutated variant regions. Spike-spanning, vaccine-associated CD4 TCRs were dominant at 160-218 and 743-854.

The protocol was immunoSEQ multiplex PCR, while the TCRdb copy is restricted to in-frame clones and leaves out a portion. The sample carries 130,000 to 150,000 clones, approximately 88% recorded once. This sequence was found in an adult who received the MenACWY meningococcal vaccine as a control. The sequences come from peripheral blood, collected 28 days after the second dose of the MenACWY control vaccine. This chain links TRBV6-2 or TRBV6-3 with TRBJ2-1; D ambiguous. The CDR3 reads CASSSDGYNEQFF. CDR3 bases: TGTGCCAGCAGCTCCGACGGCTACAATGAGCAGTTCTTC.